This paragraph reports one T cell receptor (beta chain). Its antigen remains unidentified. Mismatch with germline at one junction end may stem from a read error. One entry per CDR3 protein results from TCRdb running MiXCR on the PCR reads. The sample yields over 35,000 distinct CDR3 sequences, roughly 20% seen once. The sample comes from a study of molecular identifiers for immune sequencing clone quantification. Whole-study results and caveats: In cases of identical TCR molecules sharing a barcode, highly expanded clone sizes could be underestimated. Jurkat TCR RNA spiked in from one cell reportedly remained identifiable amid around 1 million naive cells. Clones of above 20 RNA copies carried over 98% of effector molecules; in naive cells they carried under 1%.

The CDR3 consists of 11 residues. Germline assignment: CDR1 SGHDT and CDR2 YYEEEE. Naive CD8 T cells underwent sorting with the CD8+CD4-CCR7+CD45RA+ definition. Sequenced material: naive CD8+ T cells from blood, with Jurkat cell RNA spiked in. The subset is: FACS-sorted CD8+CD4-CCR7+CD45RA+ naive T cells. The genes are TRBV5-6 and TRBJ2-1; D is perhaps TRBD1 (6 bases). The clonotype was recovered from a human donor in good health. Some libraries in this study had Jurkat cell RNA spiked in. The CDR3 DNA reads TGTGCCAGCAGCATGGGGACAAGGAAGTACTTC. This gives the protein CASSMGTRKYF. Full variable domain (rest looked up from reference TRBV5-6 and TRBJ2-1): DAGVTQSPTHLIKTRGQQVTLRCSPKSGHDTVSWYQQALGQGPQFIFQYYEEEERQRGNFPDRFSGHQFPNYSSELNVNALLLGDSALYLCASSMGTRKYFGPGTRLTVL.